This is a list of T cell receptor beta chains from one sample in a study of cytomegalovirus exposure and HLA in healthy donors. Repertoires were generated with immunoSEQ multiplex PCR, while TCRdb's copy carries only in-frame clones and drops some. The sample consists of 140,000 to 150,000 clones, around three quarters of them appearing once. The specimen sequenced was PBMCs. All receptors come from a woman aged 18-29 years in good health and CMV-seropositive. Each CDR3 is given with its conserved first and last residue.

V gene	J gene	CDR3 protein
TRBV7-2	TRBJ2-1	CASSSRGGSYNEQFF
TRBV28	TRBJ1-1	CASSSYIAEAFF
TRBV11-2	TRBJ2-5	CASSLAGASTQYF
TRBV19	TRBJ1-3	CASQGTGRSGNTIYF
TRBV19	TRBJ1-5	CASSRDRGGDSNQPQHF
TRBV4-1	TRBJ2-7	CASSQVSGTYEQYF
TRBV27	TRBJ1-2	CASRRTGGEWGSYGYTF
TRBV5-4	TRBJ2-2	CASSLAGTEFAGELFF
TRBV6-5	TRBJ2-1	CASRLAGRPYNEQFF
TRBV29-1	TRBJ1-2	CSISLTRSNYGYTF
TRBV14	TRBJ1-6	CASSLSAGSNSPLHF
TRBV2	TRBJ2-1	CASSASGGPEMQFF
TRBV5-1	TRBJ2-7	CASKKGTFLAYEQYF
TRBV4-2	TRBJ2-3	CASSQDPSGGGSDTQYF
TRBV7-8	TRBJ2-3	CASTSRTGTGYGDTQYF
TRBV6-5	TRBJ1-6	CASSYLGQGSSPLHF
TRBV6-1	TRBJ2-4	CASSEGTGATIPLAKNIQYF
TRBV6-1	TRBJ2-3	CASSATSGGGTDTQYF
TRBV6-1	TRBJ1-5	CATQLSNQPQHF
TRBV19	TRBJ2-7	CASSILAGGAYEQYF
TRBV7-9	TRBJ2-5	CASSWGQGAAETQYF
TRBV4-1	TRBJ2-7	CASSQDLLRDNSYEQYF
TRBV6-5	TRBJ2-1	CASSYSSGGHNEQFF
TRBV5-4	TRBJ2-7	CASSPTDTPKQYF
TRBV6-6	TRBJ1-2	CASSPGGGTGNYGYTF
TRBV7-2	TRBJ1-1	CASSFFGGLVDNTEAFF
TRBV6-5	TRBJ2-1	CASSYDRGNNEQFF
TRBV7-2	TRBJ2-3	CASSLGASGGADTQYF
TRBV7-7	TRBJ2-3	CASSLQGLTDTQYF
TRBV27	TRBJ1-4	CASSLWGGRSEKLFF
TRBV2	TRBJ2-5	CASSEGEQYF
TRBV2	TRBJ1-2	CASRVAGGSNYGYTF
TRBV9	TRBJ2-3	CASSVEGTRTDTQYF
TRBV11-3	TRBJ1-1	CASSLLGCF
TRBV7-9	TRBJ1-1	CASSPFDSLEAFF
TRBV11-3	TRBJ2-1	CASSLGVAGASYNEQFF
TRBV30	TRBJ1-5	CAWSKTGNNQPQHF
TRBV15	TRBJ2-5	CATSREFVTQYF
TRBV19	TRBJ2-2	CASNGGRGTGELFF
TRBV6-5	TRBJ2-5	CASNPTGRETQYF
TRBV27	TRBJ2-1	CASSFHGLAGADEQFF
TRBV4-1	TRBJ2-1	CASSRTRDDYNEQFF
TRBV4-1	TRBJ2-3	CASSQARLAGGPDTQYF
TRBV5-5	TRBJ2-5	CASSLVVLGRGRETQYF
TRBV28	TRBJ1-4	CASSLSGQGGEKLFF
TRBV19	TRBJ1-2	CASSPLGQSTNYGYTF
TRBV10-3	TRBJ1-5	CAISEETGDQPQHF
TRBV7-2	TRBJ2-1	CASSRYGQVPGNEQFF
TRBV5-1	TRBJ2-1	CASSSRGGGADEQFF
TRBV7-8	TRBJ2-2	CASSLDGAGNTGELFF
TRBV5-6	TRBJ1-2	CASSLGRGYGYTF
TRBV13	TRBJ2-5	CASSLRSGGRETQYF